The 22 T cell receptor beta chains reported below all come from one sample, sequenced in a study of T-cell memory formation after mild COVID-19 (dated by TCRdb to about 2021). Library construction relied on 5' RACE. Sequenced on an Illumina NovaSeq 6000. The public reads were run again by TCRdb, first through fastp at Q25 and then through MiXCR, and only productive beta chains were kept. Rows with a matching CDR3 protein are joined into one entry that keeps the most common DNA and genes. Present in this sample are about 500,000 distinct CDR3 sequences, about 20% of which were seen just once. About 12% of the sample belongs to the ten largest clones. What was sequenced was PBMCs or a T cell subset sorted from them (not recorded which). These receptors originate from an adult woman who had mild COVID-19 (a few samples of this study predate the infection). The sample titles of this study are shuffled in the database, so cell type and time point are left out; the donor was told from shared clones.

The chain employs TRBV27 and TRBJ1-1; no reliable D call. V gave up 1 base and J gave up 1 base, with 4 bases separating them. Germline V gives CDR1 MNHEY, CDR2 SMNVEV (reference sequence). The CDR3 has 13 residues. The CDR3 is CASSLWANTEAFF. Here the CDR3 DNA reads TGTGCCAGCAGTTTATGGGCGAACACTGAAGCTTTCTTT.

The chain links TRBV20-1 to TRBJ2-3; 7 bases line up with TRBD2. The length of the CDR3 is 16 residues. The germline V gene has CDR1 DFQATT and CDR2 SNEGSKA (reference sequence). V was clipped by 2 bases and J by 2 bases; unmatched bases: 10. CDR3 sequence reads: CSARWASGALTDTQYF. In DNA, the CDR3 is TGCAGTGCTAGATGGGCTAGCGGAGCCCTCACAGATACGCAGTATTTT.

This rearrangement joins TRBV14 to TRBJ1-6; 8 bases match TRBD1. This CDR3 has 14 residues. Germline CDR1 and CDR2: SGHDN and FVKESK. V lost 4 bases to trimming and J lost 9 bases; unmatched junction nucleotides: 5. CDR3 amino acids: CASSPWTGLSPLHF. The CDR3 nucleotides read TGTGCCAGCAGCCCATGGACAGGGCTTTCACCCCTCCACTTT.

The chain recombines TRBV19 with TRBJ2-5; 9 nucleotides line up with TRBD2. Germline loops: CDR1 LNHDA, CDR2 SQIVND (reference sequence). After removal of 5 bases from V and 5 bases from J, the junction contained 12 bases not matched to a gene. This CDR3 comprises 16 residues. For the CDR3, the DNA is TGTGCCAGTAGTCCCCTTGGTAGCGGGAGTTCTGAGACCCAGTACTTC. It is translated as CASSPLGSGSSETQYF.

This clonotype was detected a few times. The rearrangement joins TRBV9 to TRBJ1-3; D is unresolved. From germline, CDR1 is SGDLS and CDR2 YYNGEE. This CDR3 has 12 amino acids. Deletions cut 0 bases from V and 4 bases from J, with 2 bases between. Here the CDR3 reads CASSVDGNTIYF. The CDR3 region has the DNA TGTGCCAGCAGCGTAGACGGAAACACCATATATTTT.

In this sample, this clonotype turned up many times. The CDR3 DNA reads TGTGCCAGCAGTTCCGGGGGGGCCGGGAACATTCAGTACTTC. This translates into CASSSGGAGNIQYF. V gene TRBV12-3 or TRBV12-4 combines with J gene TRBJ2-4; 8 bases fit TRBD2. CDR3 size: 14 residues. V shed 4 bases and J 7 bases; nucleotides not matched to a gene: 6.

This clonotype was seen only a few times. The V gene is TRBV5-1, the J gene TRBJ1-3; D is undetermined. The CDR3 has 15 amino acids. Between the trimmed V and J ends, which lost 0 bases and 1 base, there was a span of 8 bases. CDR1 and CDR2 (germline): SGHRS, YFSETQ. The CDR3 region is CASSLEWGSGNTIYF. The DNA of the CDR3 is TGCGCCAGCAGCTTGGAATGGGGATCTGGAAACACCATATATTTT.

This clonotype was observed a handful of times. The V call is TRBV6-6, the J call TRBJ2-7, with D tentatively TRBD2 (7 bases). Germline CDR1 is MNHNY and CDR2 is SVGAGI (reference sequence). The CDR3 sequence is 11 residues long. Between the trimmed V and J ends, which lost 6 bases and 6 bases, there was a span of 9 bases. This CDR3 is CASRGGGEQYF. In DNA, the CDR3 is TGTGCCAGCAGAGGGGGGGGCGAGCAGTACTTC.

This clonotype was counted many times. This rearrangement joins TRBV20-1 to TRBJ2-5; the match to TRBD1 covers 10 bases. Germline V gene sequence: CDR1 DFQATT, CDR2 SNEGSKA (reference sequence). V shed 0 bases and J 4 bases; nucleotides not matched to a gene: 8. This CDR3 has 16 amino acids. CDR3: CSARDPGTGDAETQYF. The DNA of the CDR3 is TGCAGTGCTAGAGATCCCGGGACAGGGGACGCAGAGACCCAGTACTTC.

The CDR3 DNA reads as TGTGCCAGCAGCCCGAGCCTTGGAGCGGGGGGCGAACAAGAGACCCAGTACTTC. Translated: CASSPSLGAGGEQETQYF. The V gene is TRBV3-1, the J gene TRBJ2-5; TRBD2 matches 9 bases. Germline CDR1 LGHDT, CDR2 YNNKEL (reference sequence). This CDR3 is built from 18 residues. V lost 4 bases to trimming and J lost 2 bases; unmatched junction nucleotides: 14.

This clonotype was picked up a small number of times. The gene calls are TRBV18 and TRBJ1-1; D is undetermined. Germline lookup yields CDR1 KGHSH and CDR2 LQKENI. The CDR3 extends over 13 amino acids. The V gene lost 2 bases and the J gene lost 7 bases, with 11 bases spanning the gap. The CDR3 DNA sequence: TGTGCCAGCTCACCAAGGGCCGCCGATGAAGCTTTCTTT. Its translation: CASSPRAADEAFF. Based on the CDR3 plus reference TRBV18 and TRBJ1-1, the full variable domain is NAGVMQNPRHLVRRRGQEARLRCSPMKGHSHVYWYRQLPEEGLKFMVYLQKENIIDESGMPKERFSAEFPKEGPSILRIQQVVRGDSAAYFCASSPRAADEAFFGQGTRLTVV.

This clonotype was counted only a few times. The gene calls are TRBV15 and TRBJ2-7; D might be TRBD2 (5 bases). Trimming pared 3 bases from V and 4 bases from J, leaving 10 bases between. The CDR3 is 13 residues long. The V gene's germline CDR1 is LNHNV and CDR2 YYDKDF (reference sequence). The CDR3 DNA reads TGTGCCACCAGCAGCGGCCGGGGTTACGAGCAGTACTTC. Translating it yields CATSSGRGYEQYF. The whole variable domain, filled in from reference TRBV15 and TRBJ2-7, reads DAMVIQNPRYQVTQFGKPVTLSCSQTLNHNVMYWYQQKSSQAPKLLFHYYDKDFNNEADTPDNFQSRRPNTSFCFLDIRSPGLGDTAMYLCATSSGRGYEQYFGPGTRLTVT.

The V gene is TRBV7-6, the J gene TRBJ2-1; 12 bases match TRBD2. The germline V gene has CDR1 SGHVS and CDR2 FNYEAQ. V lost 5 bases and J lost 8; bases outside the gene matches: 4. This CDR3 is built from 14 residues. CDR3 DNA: TGTGCCAGCAGCGTCCTAGCGGGAGGGGATGAGCAGTTCTTC. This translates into CASSVLAGGDEQFF.

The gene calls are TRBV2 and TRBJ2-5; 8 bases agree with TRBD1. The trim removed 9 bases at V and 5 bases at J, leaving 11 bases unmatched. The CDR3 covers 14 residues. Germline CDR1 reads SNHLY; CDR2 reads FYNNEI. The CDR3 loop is CASRQGRKGETQYF. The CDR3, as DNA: TGTGCCAGTCGACAGGGGCGGAAGGGGGAGACCCAGTACTTC.

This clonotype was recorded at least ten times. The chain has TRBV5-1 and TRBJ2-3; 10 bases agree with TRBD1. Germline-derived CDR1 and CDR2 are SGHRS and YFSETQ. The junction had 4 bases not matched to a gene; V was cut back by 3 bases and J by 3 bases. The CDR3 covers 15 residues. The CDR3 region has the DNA TGCGCCAGCAGCTGGGGGACAGGGGAGACAGATACGCAGTATTTT. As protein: CASSWGTGETDTQYF. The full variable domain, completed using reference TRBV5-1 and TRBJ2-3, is KAGVTQTPRYLIKTRGQQVTLSCSPISGHRSVSWYQQTPGQGLQFLFEYFSETQRNKGNFPGRFSGRQFSNSRSEMNVSTLELGDSALYLCASSWGTGETDTQYFGPGTRLTVL.

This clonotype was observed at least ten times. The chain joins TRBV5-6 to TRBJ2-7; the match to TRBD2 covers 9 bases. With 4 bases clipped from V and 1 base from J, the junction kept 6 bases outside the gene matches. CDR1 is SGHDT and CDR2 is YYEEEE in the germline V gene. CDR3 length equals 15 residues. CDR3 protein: CASSLLAGVSYEQYF. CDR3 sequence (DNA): TGTGCCAGCAGCCTGTTAGCGGGGGTTTCCTACGAGCAGTACTTC.

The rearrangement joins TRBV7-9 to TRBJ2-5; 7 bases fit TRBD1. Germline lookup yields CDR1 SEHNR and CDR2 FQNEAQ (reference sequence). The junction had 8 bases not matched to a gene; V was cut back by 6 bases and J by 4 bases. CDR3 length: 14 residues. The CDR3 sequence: CASRLTGVGETQYF. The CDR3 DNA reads TGTGCCAGCAGACTCACAGGGGTCGGAGAGACCCAGTACTTC.

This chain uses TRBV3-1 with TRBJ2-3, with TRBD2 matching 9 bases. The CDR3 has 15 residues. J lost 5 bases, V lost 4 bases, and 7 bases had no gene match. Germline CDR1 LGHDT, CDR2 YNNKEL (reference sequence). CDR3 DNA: TGTGCCAGCAGCCTCGGGCGGGGGGGCGGAGATACGCAGTATTTT. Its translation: CASSLGRGGGDTQYF.

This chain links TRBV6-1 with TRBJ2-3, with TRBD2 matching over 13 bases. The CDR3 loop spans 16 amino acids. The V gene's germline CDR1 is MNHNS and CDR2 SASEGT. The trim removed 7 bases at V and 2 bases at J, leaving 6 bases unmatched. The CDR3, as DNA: TGTGCCAGCACCTTAGGACTAGCGGGGGCCACAGATACGCAGTATTTT. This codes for CASTLGLAGATDTQYF.

The CDR3 DNA is TGTGCCAGTAGTATAAGGGGGGACTATGGCTACACCTTC. Residues: CASSIRGDYGYTF. The chain joins TRBV19 to TRBJ1-2; D possibly corresponds to TRBD1 (6 bases). Trimming shortened V by 2 bases and J by 3 bases, and 7 bases separated the two germline ends. CDR1 is LNHDA and CDR2 is SQIVND in the germline V gene (reference sequence). The CDR3 has 13 residues. Based on the CDR3 plus reference TRBV19 and TRBJ1-2, the full variable domain is DGGITQSPKYLFRKEGQNVTLSCEQNLNHDAMYWYRQDPGQGLRLIYYSQIVNDFQKGDIAEGYSVSREKKESFPLTVTSAQKNPTAFYLCASSIRGDYGYTFGSGTRLTVV.

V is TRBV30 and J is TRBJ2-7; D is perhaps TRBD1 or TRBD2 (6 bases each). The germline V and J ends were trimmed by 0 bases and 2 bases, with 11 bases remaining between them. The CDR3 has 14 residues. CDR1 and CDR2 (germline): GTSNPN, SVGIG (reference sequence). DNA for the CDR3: TGTGCCTGGAGTGTAGGGGGGTTCACCTACGAGCAGTACTTC. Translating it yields CAWSVGGFTYEQYF.

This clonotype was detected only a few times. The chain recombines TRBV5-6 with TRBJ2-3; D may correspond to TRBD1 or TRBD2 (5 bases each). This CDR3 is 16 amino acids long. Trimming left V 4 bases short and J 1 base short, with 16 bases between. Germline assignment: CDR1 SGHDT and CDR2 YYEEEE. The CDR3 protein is CASSLVGPKGTDTQYF. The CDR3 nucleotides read TGTGCCAGCAGCCTGGTGGGACCTAAGGGCACAGATACGCAGTATTTT.